The rows below give T cell receptor beta chains drawn from one sample of a study of Ad26.COV2.S vaccination and SARS-CoV-2 variants. Produced via immunoSEQ multiplex PCR; TCRdb's table is partial and in-frame only. Among roughly 380,000 clones listed, around 83% were seen once. The input for sequencing was peripheral blood, taken in a trial of Ad26.COV2.S vaccine versus placebo. The receptor set was obtained from a person aged 18-65 years who received the Ad26.COV2.S COVID-19 vaccine or a placebo. The CDR3 runs from the conserved cysteine through the conserved F or W. D genes are given only for firm matches. Size values are once, few and many counts, or a class for expanded clones, and some rows have none.

V,D,J,size,CDR3,DNA
TRBV10-1,TRBD2,TRBJ2-3,NA,CASSDIAGGADTQYF,TGCGCCAGCAGTGATATAGCGGGGGGAGCAGATACGCAGTATTTT
TRBV11-2,NA,TRBJ1-2,NA,CASSPKGDYGYTF,TGTGCCAGCAGCCCAAAGGGGGACTATGGCTACACCTTC
TRBV18,NA,TRBJ2-2,once,CASSPFTDPARLAGELFF,TGTGCCAGCTCACCTTTCACGGACCCGGCCCGATTGGCCGGGGAGCTGTTTTTT
TRBV5-4,NA,TRBJ2-1,NA,CASSFILGEQFF,TGTGCCAGCAGCTTTATCCTGGGTGAGCAGTTCTTC
TRBV6-2/TRBV6-3,NA,TRBJ2-1,NA,CASSGRHEQFF,TGTGCCAGCAGTGGGCGTCATGAGCAGTTCTTC
TRBV3-1/TRBV3-2,TRBD1,TRBJ1-3,NA,CASSYRGPGNTIYF,TGTGCCAGCAGCTACAGGGGGCCCGGAAACACCATATATTTT
TRBV7-8,TRBD2,TRBJ2-7,NA,CASSPSGMVDEQYF,TGTGCCAGCAGCCCCAGCGGGATGGTCGACGAGCAGTACTTC
TRBV5-4,TRBD1,TRBJ2-7,few,CASSSRRTGLSSYEQYF,TGTGCCAGCAGCTCGAGAAGGACAGGATTGAGCTCCTACGAGCAGTACTTC
TRBV5-6,NA,TRBJ1-5,many,CASSLGLAQPQHF,TGTGCCAGCAGCTTGGGGTTGGCTCAGCCCCAGCATTTT
TRBV27,NA,TRBJ1-1,few,CASSPRQSLRSRTEAFF,TGTGCCAGCAGTCCGCGACAGAGCCTGAGGTCCAGGACTGAAGCTTTCTTT
TRBV13,NA,TRBJ2-7,NA,CASSLGLAGYEQYF,TGTGCCAGCAGCTTGGGTCTAGCTGGCTACGAGCAGTACTTC
TRBV30,NA,TRBJ2-1,NA,CAWSGDSPSYNEQFF,TGTGCCTGGAGTGGGGACTCCCCCTCCTACAATGAGCAGTTCTTC
TRBV2,NA,TRBJ2-5,NA,CASKLAEQETQYF,TGTGCCAGCAAATTGGCGGAGCAAGAGACCCAGTACTTC
TRBV6-6,TRBD1,TRBJ1-5,NA,CASSFNRGAWNQPQHF,TGTGCCAGCAGTTTCAACAGGGGGGCCTGGAATCAGCCCCAGCATTTT
TRBV7-9,NA,TRBJ2-5,NA,CASTPVRPRKETQYF,TGTGCCAGCACCCCAGTCCGGCCTAGGAAAGAGACCCAGTACTTC
TRBV4-3,NA,TRBJ1-2,once,CASSQAGYGYTF,TGCGCCAGCAGCCAAGCCGGGTATGGCTACACCTTC
TRBV10-1,TRBD1,TRBJ2-5,NA,CASSEKQGGWETQYF,TGCGCCAGCAGTGAAAAACAGGGGGGCTGGGAGACCCAGTACTTC
TRBV5-4,NA,TRBJ2-3,NA,CAMTGQSSTDTQYF,TGTGCCATGACCGGACAGAGTAGCACAGATACGCAGTATTTT
TRBV19,TRBD1,TRBJ1-5,few,CASSTQGAWSNQPQHF,TGTGCCAGTAGCACACAGGGGGCGTGGAGCAATCAGCCCCAGCATTTT
TRBV14,TRBD2,TRBJ2-1,NA,CASSQTSGLGYEQFF,TGTGCCAGCAGCCAGACTAGCGGTTTGGGGTATGAGCAGTTCTTC
TRBV27,NA,TRBJ2-1,NA,CASSFGGNEQFF,TGTGCCAGCAGTTTCGGGGGAAATGAGCAGTTCTTC
TRBV28,NA,TRBJ1-3,NA,CAVAGENTIYF,TGTGCCGTCGCAGGTGAAAACACCATATATTTT
TRBV9,NA,TRBJ2-3,NA,CASSPQSDTQYF,TGTGCCAGCAGCCCTCAGTCAGATACGCAGTATTTT
TRBV19,NA,TRBJ2-7,NA,CASSIDLELEQYF,TGTGCCAGTAGTATAGATCTGGAGCTTGAGCAGTACTTC
TRBV18,NA,TRBJ1-2,NA,CASSPQGDDYGYTF,TGTGCCAGCTCACCTCAGGGTGATGACTATGGCTACACCTTC
TRBV2,NA,TRBJ1-2,NA,CASGGTSYGYTF,TGTGCCAGCGGAGGGACATCCTATGGCTACACCTTC
TRBV13,NA,TRBJ2-3,NA,CASSLWIHLNTDTQYF,TGTGCCAGCAGCTTATGGATACACCTTAACACAGATACGCAGTATTTT
TRBV7-9,TRBD1,TRBJ1-4,NA,CASSFGTGTNEKLFF,TGTGCCAGCAGCTTCGGGACAGGGACTAATGAAAAACTGTTTTTT
TRBV5-5,NA,TRBJ2-7,NA,CASSLASEQYF,TGTGCCAGCAGCTTGGCCTCCGAGCAGTACTTC
TRBV9,TRBD1,TRBJ1-4,NA,CASSPGTGAPNEKLFF,TGTGCCAGCAGTCCGGGGACAGGGGCCCCTAATGAAAAACTGTTTTTT
TRBV4-3,NA,TRBJ2-2,once,CASSQDGAGSNTGELFF,TGCGCCAGCAGCCAAGATGGGGCGGGGTCGAACACCGGGGAGCTGTTTTTT
TRBV2,TRBD1,TRBJ1-2,NA,CASRDRDSKHYGYTF,TGTGCCAGCAGAGACAGGGACAGCAAGCACTATGGCTACACCTTC
TRBV27,NA,TRBJ2-7,NA,CASSFRGSSYEQYF,TGTGCCAGCAGTTTCAGGGGATCTTCCTACGAGCAGTACTTC
TRBV6-5,NA,TRBJ2-7,NA,CASSYLPGAYEQYF,TGTGCCAGCAGTTATCTCCCGGGGGCCTACGAGCAGTACTTC
TRBV7-2,TRBD2,TRBJ2-1,NA,CASSPRTSWGYNEQFF,TGTGCCAGCAGCCCCCGGACTAGCTGGGGATACAATGAGCAGTTCTTC
TRBV14,NA,TRBJ2-1,NA,CASSQASVPQFF,TGTGCCAGCAGCCAAGCCAGCGTCCCGCAGTTCTTC
TRBV6-5,TRBD1,TRBJ2-1,NA,CASSYSSGQGLNEQFF,TGTGCCAGCAGTTACTCGTCGGGACAGGGACTGAATGAGCAGTTCTTC
TRBV6-2/TRBV6-3,TRBD1,TRBJ2-4,NA,CASSHIATGSHIQYF,TGTGCCAGCAGTCACATAGCGACAGGGAGTCACATTCAGTACTTC
TRBV27,NA,TRBJ1-2,NA,CASSSLDYGYTF,TGTGCCAGCAGTTCCCTGGATTATGGCTACACCTTC
TRBV5-6,NA,TRBJ2-5,NA,CASSLANFIRRYF,TGTGCCAGCAGCTTGGCCAATTTTATTCGACGGTACTTC
TRBV2,NA,TRBJ2-1,NA,CASSEATRPSNEQFF,TGTGCCAGCAGTGAAGCAACTAGACCCTCCAATGAGCAGTTCTTC
TRBV2,NA,TRBJ1-1,NA,CASSGVGGNTEAFF,TGTGCCAGCAGTGGAGTAGGGGGTAACACTGAAGCTTTCTTT
TRBV11-3,NA,TRBJ2-5,NA,CASSYRRGETQYF,TGTGCCAGCAGCTATAGGCGAGGGGAGACCCAGTACTTC
TRBV30,NA,TRBJ2-2,NA,CAWSITWVGTGELFF,TGTGCCTGGAGTATTACTTGGGTAGGCACCGGGGAGCTGTTTTTT
TRBV18,NA,TRBJ2-2,once,CASFRIRGSDTGELFF,TGTGCCAGCTTCCGGATACGGGGGTCCGACACCGGGGAGCTGTTTTTT